What follows is one T cell receptor beta chain and its context. Its antigen target is currently unknown. No qualities accompany the bases; no much larger clone lies one base away. The sample was run on an Illumina HiSeq 1500. TCRdb reprocessed the public reads (quality trimming at Q25 with fastp, clone calling with MiXCR) and kept in-frame beta chains. Rows are unified per CDR3 protein, each entry keeping the most common DNA and genes. For this sample the table gives hundreds of thousands of distinct CDR3 sequences, of which 33% were detected only once. The ten most abundant clones make up about 20% of the sample. In light of the paper, this sample's treatment or condition label describes: in vitro stimulation with specific CMV peptide epitopes to enrich CMV-specific T cells. This record comes from a study of T cell repertoires in cytomegalovirus infection (dated by TCRdb to 2018 to 2020). General notes on the study: Peptide stimulations targeted recently identified HLA-C-restricted CMV epitopes, whose presentation resists viral immunomodulation, together with well-studied HLA-B-restricted epitopes. The HLA type of each donor mattered for the analysis, because public TCR beta signatures pointed to carriage of CMV infection along with the matching HLA type.

The research as a whole found: The ex vivo response was dominated by HLA-C-restricted CMV-specific TCR beta clonotypes, and the single most frequent clonotype in two of eight donors was supplied by these HLA-C-restricted clonotypes. In both this cohort and an independent cohort of 352 donors, the cumulative frequency of public TCR beta family members distinguished carriers of CMV infection plus the relevant HLA type.

V is pared back by 0 bases and J by 4 bases, with 12 bases lying between the germline termini. The CDR3 has 15 amino acids, counting the end cysteine and phenylalanine. The read is trimmed to its CDR3 DNA, 45 bases read in frame from base 1. Per the germline V gene, MNHEY is the CDR1 and SVGEGT is the CDR2. The specimen was cultured PBMCs, collected from culture after CMV antigen stimulation. This sequence was found in a human donor in good health (CMV status not recorded). Some clones in this sample may be carry-over from other donors' samples. The chain joins TRBV6-2 or TRBV6-3 to TRBJ1-2; the D gene is perhaps TRBD1, from 6 matching bases. The DNA sequence is as follows: TGTGCCAGCAGTTACTCAGGACAGAAATCCTATGGCTACACCTTC. The resulting protein is CASSYSGQKSYGYTF.